A selection of T cell receptor beta chains follows, all from one sample in a study of blood T cell repertoires in COVID-19. Produced via immunoSEQ multiplex PCR; TCRdb's table is partial and in-frame only. The sample contains just over 300,000 clones, around 89% of which appear only once. Sequences were obtained from PBMCs or T cells enriched from blood (not recorded which). The receptors derive from a woman between 18 and 29 years old with acute COVID-19. CDR3s include the opening cysteine and the closing phenylalanine or tryptophan. Each record gives: J gene, clone size, D gene, V gene, CDR3 DNA, CDR3 protein. The D gene is left open where the match is weak. Clone size is not always given. Where it is, it says once, few, many or a class for expanded clones.

j_call: TRBJ1-6; clone_size: -; d_call: TRBD1; v_call: TRBV7-8; cdr3_nt: TGTGCCAGCAGCTTAAGACAGGGGCTCCATTCACCCCTCCACTTT; cdr3_aa: CASSLRQGLHSPLHF
j_call: TRBJ2-7; clone_size: -; d_call: -; v_call: TRBV5-6; cdr3_nt: TGTGCCAGCAGCTCCGGGACAAGAATCTACGAGCAGTACTTC; cdr3_aa: CASSSGTRIYEQYF
j_call: TRBJ1-5; clone_size: -; d_call: -; v_call: TRBV18; cdr3_nt: TGTGCCAGCTCACCACGGGGGGGAGGCGATCAGCCCCAGCATTTT; cdr3_aa: CASSPRGGGDQPQHF
j_call: TRBJ2-2; clone_size: few; d_call: -; v_call: TRBV5-6; cdr3_nt: TGTGCCAGCAGCCCGGGTAACACCGGGGAGCTGTTTTTT; cdr3_aa: CASSPGNTGELFF
j_call: TRBJ1-2; clone_size: -; d_call: TRBD1; v_call: TRBV24-1; cdr3_nt: TGTGCCACCAGTGATCCCAGACAGGGGGCGTCTGGCTACACCTTC; cdr3_aa: CATSDPRQGASGYTF
j_call: TRBJ1-5; clone_size: -; d_call: -; v_call: TRBV5-5; cdr3_nt: TGTGCCAGCAGCCGGGGTAATCAGCCCCAGCATTTT; cdr3_aa: CASSRGNQPQHF
j_call: TRBJ1-4; clone_size: -; d_call: -; v_call: TRBV9; cdr3_nt: TGTGCCAGCAGCGTAGGTTCAGGGGCTAATGAAAAACTGTTTTTT; cdr3_aa: CASSVGSGANEKLFF
j_call: TRBJ2-1; clone_size: -; d_call: -; v_call: TRBV7-9; cdr3_nt: TGTGCCAGCAGCTGGCCGTTTCCGGGACTGCTCGCCGATGAGCAGTTCTTC; cdr3_aa: CASSWPFPGLLADEQFF
j_call: TRBJ1-2; clone_size: once; d_call: -; v_call: TRBV27; cdr3_nt: TGTGCCAGCTTCGGAACTACGAACTCGATTGACTATGGCTACACCTTC; cdr3_aa: CASFGTTNSIDYGYTF
j_call: TRBJ2-3; clone_size: -; d_call: -; v_call: TRBV28; cdr3_nt: TGTGCCAGCAGTTTGGGAGGCCACACAGATACGCAGTATTTT; cdr3_aa: CASSLGGHTDTQYF
j_call: TRBJ1-2; clone_size: -; d_call: -; v_call: TRBV24-1; cdr3_nt: TGTGCCACCAGTGATTTTTCGCAGAACTATGGCTACACCTTC; cdr3_aa: CATSDFSQNYGYTF
j_call: TRBJ2-1; clone_size: -; d_call: -; v_call: TRBV9; cdr3_nt: TGTGCCAGCAGCGTAGAAGCACTTTCTTACAATGAGCAGTTCTTC; cdr3_aa: CASSVEALSYNEQFF
j_call: TRBJ1-2; clone_size: -; d_call: -; v_call: TRBV7-9; cdr3_nt: TGTGCCAGCAGCCCCAGACCCTACGAGGAACTCTATGGCTACACCTTC; cdr3_aa: CASSPRPYEELYGYTF
j_call: TRBJ1-4; clone_size: once; d_call: -; v_call: TRBV7-8; cdr3_nt: TGTGCCAGCAGCACCCGAGGGGGGGGATCTAATGAAAAACTGTTTTTT; cdr3_aa: CASSTRGGGSNEKLFF
j_call: TRBJ2-7; clone_size: -; d_call: -; v_call: TRBV18; cdr3_nt: TGTGCCAGCTCACCAGAGTACCCGGGAGTCGAGCAGTACTTC; cdr3_aa: CASSPEYPGVEQYF
j_call: TRBJ2-3; clone_size: few; d_call: -; v_call: TRBV27; cdr3_nt: TGTGCCAGCAGGGACAGAAGAAGCACAGATACGCAGTATTTT; cdr3_aa: CASRDRRSTDTQYF
j_call: TRBJ1-1; clone_size: -; d_call: -; v_call: TRBV5-1; cdr3_nt: TGCGCCAGCAGCTTATACGACAGATCCGACACTGAAGCTTTCTTT; cdr3_aa: CASSLYDRSDTEAFF
j_call: TRBJ1-1; clone_size: once; d_call: -; v_call: TRBV7-2; cdr3_nt: TGTGCCAGCAGCTTATCCGTGAACACTGAAGCTTTCTTT; cdr3_aa: CASSLSVNTEAFF
j_call: TRBJ2-3; clone_size: -; d_call: TRBD1; v_call: TRBV29-1; cdr3_nt: TGCAGCGTCTCACAGGGGGCGCGGGGGAGCACAGATACGCAGTATTTT; cdr3_aa: CSVSQGARGSTDTQYF
j_call: TRBJ1-3; clone_size: -; d_call: -; v_call: TRBV28; cdr3_nt: TGTGCCAGCAGCTTCGGAGACAGGACCGGAAACACCATATATTTT; cdr3_aa: CASSFGDRTGNTIYF
j_call: TRBJ2-4; clone_size: -; d_call: TRBD1; v_call: TRBV7-9; cdr3_nt: TGTGCCAGCAGCTCGAGGGGGCAGAGTGGGGACATTCAGTACTTC; cdr3_aa: CASSSRGQSGDIQYF
j_call: TRBJ1-2; clone_size: few; d_call: TRBD1; v_call: TRBV2; cdr3_nt: TGTGCCAGCAGCACCGAAGCGGGACAGGGCTTCTCCGGCTATGGCTACACCTTC; cdr3_aa: CASSTEAGQGFSGYGYTF
j_call: TRBJ2-3; clone_size: -; d_call: TRBD2; v_call: TRBV7-3; cdr3_nt: TGTGCCAGCAGCTTAGGGAGGGCAAGCACAGATACGCAGTATTTT; cdr3_aa: CASSLGRASTDTQYF
j_call: TRBJ2-2; clone_size: -; d_call: -; v_call: TRBV13; cdr3_nt: TGTGCCAGCAGCCCCGCCCCGGTCCAGGCCACTCATATGGCCGGGGAGCTGTTTTTT; cdr3_aa: CASSPAPVQATHMAGELFF
j_call: TRBJ1-1; clone_size: once; d_call: TRBD1; v_call: TRBV5-6; cdr3_nt: TGTGCCAGCAGCTTGACAGGGGCTGAAGCTTTCTTT; cdr3_aa: CASSLTGAEAFF
j_call: TRBJ1-4; clone_size: -; d_call: TRBD1; v_call: TRBV28; cdr3_nt: TGTGCCAGCAGCGCGGGACAGGGGGTGGAAAAACTGTTTTTT; cdr3_aa: CASSAGQGVEKLFF
j_call: TRBJ2-7; clone_size: -; d_call: TRBD1; v_call: TRBV28; cdr3_nt: TGTGCCAGCAGTTTCGGGACAGGGCACTACGAGCAGTACTTC; cdr3_aa: CASSFGTGHYEQYF
j_call: TRBJ1-2; clone_size: -; d_call: TRBD1; v_call: TRBV5-1; cdr3_nt: TGCGCCAGCAGCTTGGCCCCAGGGGGCGAGGGAAACTATGGCTACACCTTC; cdr3_aa: CASSLAPGGEGNYGYTF
j_call: TRBJ1-1; clone_size: -; d_call: TRBD1; v_call: TRBV9; cdr3_nt: TGTGCCAGCAGCGCGGACAGGGCTGAAGCTTTCTTT; cdr3_aa: CASSADRAEAFF
j_call: TRBJ2-5; clone_size: -; d_call: -; v_call: TRBV6-5; cdr3_nt: TGTGCCAGCAGTTACGCGGCGAATGGCAAAGAGACCCAGTACTTC; cdr3_aa: CASSYAANGKETQYF
j_call: TRBJ1-4; clone_size: -; d_call: -; v_call: TRBV28; cdr3_nt: TGTGCCAGCAGTCCTAGAGGGGGGGAGGTTAATGAAAAACTGTTTTTT; cdr3_aa: CASSPRGGEVNEKLFF
j_call: TRBJ1-6; clone_size: -; d_call: TRBD1; v_call: TRBV30; cdr3_nt: TGTGCCTGGAGTGCCGGACAGGGATTCAATTCACCCCTCCACTTT; cdr3_aa: CAWSAGQGFNSPLHF
j_call: TRBJ1-1; clone_size: few; d_call: -; v_call: TRBV28; cdr3_nt: TGTGCCAGCAAACTAACGAACACTGAAGCTTTCTTT; cdr3_aa: CASKLTNTEAFF
j_call: TRBJ1-2; clone_size: few; d_call: TRBD1; v_call: TRBV27; cdr3_nt: TGTGCCAGCAGTCCGCGGACAGGGGGGGACTATGGCTACACCTTC; cdr3_aa: CASSPRTGGDYGYTF
j_call: TRBJ2-1; clone_size: -; d_call: TRBD2; v_call: TRBV19; cdr3_nt: TGTGCCAGTAGTATAGATTCTAGCGGGAGGGCCGACAATGAGCAGTTCTTC; cdr3_aa: CASSIDSSGRADNEQFF
j_call: TRBJ2-7; clone_size: -; d_call: -; v_call: TRBV28; cdr3_nt: TGTGCCAGCACCGTAGCGAGGTCCTACGAGCAGTACTTC; cdr3_aa: CASTVARSYEQYF
j_call: TRBJ1-2; clone_size: -; d_call: TRBD1; v_call: TRBV28; cdr3_nt: TGTGCCAGCAGTCCCAGGGACAGGGACGCCTATGGCTACACCTTC; cdr3_aa: CASSPRDRDAYGYTF
j_call: TRBJ1-4; clone_size: -; d_call: TRBD1; v_call: TRBV28; cdr3_nt: TGTGCCAGCAGTTTACAGGGGGCGAGCGAAAAACTGTTTTTT; cdr3_aa: CASSLQGASEKLFF
j_call: TRBJ2-7; clone_size: -; d_call: -; v_call: TRBV3-1/TRBV3-2; cdr3_nt: TGTGCCAGCAGCCAAGGATTCCGGGGGTCCTACGAGCAGTACTTC; cdr3_aa: CASSQGFRGSYEQYF
j_call: TRBJ2-6; clone_size: -; d_call: -; v_call: TRBV5-1; cdr3_nt: TGCGCCAGCAGCTTCGTCTCTGGGGCCAACGTCCTGACTTTC; cdr3_aa: CASSFVSGANVLTF
j_call: TRBJ1-5; clone_size: few; d_call: TRBD1; v_call: TRBV19; cdr3_nt: TGTGCCAGCCATACAGGGGGCGCGAGTCAGCCCCAGCATTTT; cdr3_aa: CASHTGGASQPQHF
j_call: TRBJ1-1; clone_size: -; d_call: TRBD1; v_call: TRBV25-1; cdr3_nt: TGTGCCAGCATCCGACAGGGGACCACTGAAGCTTTCTTT; cdr3_aa: CASIRQGTTEAFF
j_call: TRBJ2-5; clone_size: -; d_call: TRBD2; v_call: TRBV9; cdr3_nt: TGTGCCAGCAGCGTTGGGACTAGCGGGAGGGAGACCCAGTACTTC; cdr3_aa: CASSVGTSGRETQYF
j_call: TRBJ2-7; clone_size: -; d_call: -; v_call: TRBV9; cdr3_nt: TGTGCCAGCAGCGTAGCGGCTACTACGGAGCAGTACTTC; cdr3_aa: CASSVAATTEQYF
j_call: TRBJ1-1; clone_size: -; d_call: -; v_call: TRBV28; cdr3_nt: TGTGCCAGCGTGGCTTTCGTTGGGAACACTGAAGCTTTCTTT; cdr3_aa: CASVAFVGNTEAFF
j_call: TRBJ2-1; clone_size: -; d_call: -; v_call: TRBV19; cdr3_nt: TGTGCCAGCCACCGGGCAGGGGCCTACAATGAGCAGTTCTTC; cdr3_aa: CASHRAGAYNEQFF
j_call: TRBJ2-1; clone_size: -; d_call: TRBD2; v_call: TRBV3-1/TRBV3-2; cdr3_nt: TGTGCCAGCAGCCTTAGCGGGAGGCCGTTTGAGCAGTTCTTC; cdr3_aa: CASSLSGRPFEQFF
j_call: TRBJ2-6; clone_size: -; d_call: TRBD1; v_call: TRBV29-1; cdr3_nt: TGCAGCGTCCCCGGGACAGGGGGCGCCTCTGGGGCCAACGTCCTGACTTTC; cdr3_aa: CSVPGTGGASGANVLTF
j_call: TRBJ2-5; clone_size: -; d_call: TRBD2; v_call: TRBV9; cdr3_nt: TGTGCCAGCAGCGTTGGGACTAGCGGACAAGAGACCCAGTACTTC; cdr3_aa: CASSVGTSGQETQYF
j_call: TRBJ2-7; clone_size: once; d_call: TRBD1; v_call: TRBV15; cdr3_nt: TGTGCCACCAGCAGGGGACAGGGGATGTGGGAGCAGTACTTC; cdr3_aa: CATSRGQGMWEQYF
j_call: TRBJ2-2; clone_size: -; d_call: -; v_call: TRBV28; cdr3_nt: TGTGCCAGCAGTTTACGGCAGGACACCGGGGAGCTGTTTTTT; cdr3_aa: CASSLRQDTGELFF
j_call: TRBJ2-7; clone_size: -; d_call: TRBD2; v_call: TRBV30; cdr3_nt: TGTGCCTGGAGTTCAGCTAGCGGCTACTACGAGCAGTACTTC; cdr3_aa: CAWSSASGYYEQYF
j_call: TRBJ1-3; clone_size: -; d_call: -; v_call: TRBV29-1; cdr3_nt: TGCAGCGGGGGGGACTCGGAAACCGGAAACACCATATATTTT; cdr3_aa: CSGGDSETGNTIYF
j_call: TRBJ1-5; clone_size: -; d_call: TRBD1; v_call: TRBV14; cdr3_nt: TGTGCCAGCAGTCCGACAGGGTACAATCAGCCCCAGCATTTT; cdr3_aa: CASSPTGYNQPQHF
j_call: TRBJ1-6; clone_size: few; d_call: -; v_call: TRBV28; cdr3_nt: TGTGCCAGCAGCGCTGGGCGTAATTCACCCCTCCACTTT; cdr3_aa: CASSAGRNSPLHF
j_call: TRBJ1-5; clone_size: -; d_call: -; v_call: TRBV3-1/TRBV3-2; cdr3_nt: TGTGCCAGCAGCCAAGCGGGTTTAGGCAATCAGCCCCAGCATTTT; cdr3_aa: CASSQAGLGNQPQHF
j_call: TRBJ1-1; clone_size: -; d_call: TRBD1; v_call: TRBV11-3; cdr3_nt: TGTGCCAGCAGGCAGGGGGCGGACACTGAAGCTTTCTTT; cdr3_aa: CASRQGADTEAFF
j_call: TRBJ2-3; clone_size: -; d_call: TRBD1; v_call: TRBV14; cdr3_nt: TGTGCCAGCAGCCAAGTCTGGAGACAGGGGGCAGATACGCAGTATTTT; cdr3_aa: CASSQVWRQGADTQYF